Presented here are 9 T cell receptor beta chains from one specimen sequenced in a study of blood T cell repertoires in COVID-19. TCRdb's copy holds only in-frame clones and misses some; the assay was immunoSEQ multiplex PCR. The sample contains fewer than 350,000 clones, approximately 86% of which appear only once. The sample comprised peripheral blood. Receptors originate from a man younger than 35 with active or convalescent COVID-19.

The chain joins TRBV7-2 to TRBJ1-1; 8 bases line up with TRBD1. Trimming cost V 3 bases and J 1 base; bases outside gene matches: 4. The germline gives CDR1 SGHTA, CDR2 FQGNSA. The CDR3 consists of 15 residues. The CDR3: CASSFRGLGNTEAFF. The CDR3, as DNA: TGTGCCAGCAGCTTCAGGGGGCTCGGGAACACTGAAGCTTTCTTT.

The chain links TRBV9 to TRBJ1-3; 8 nucleotides agree with TRBD1. The CDR3 contains 18 residues. Germline loops: CDR1 SGDLS, CDR2 YYNGEE. With 0 bases clipped from V and 0 bases from J, the junction kept 8 bases outside the gene matches. The CDR3 bases are TGTGCCAGCAGCGTAGACAGGGACAGGTACACCTCTGGAAACACCATATATTTT. This sequence encodes CASSVDRDRYTSGNTIYF. Based on the CDR3 plus reference TRBV9 and TRBJ1-3, the full variable domain is DSGVTQTPKHLITATGQRVTLRCSPRSGDLSVYWYQQSLDQGLQFLIQYYNGEERAKGNILERFSAQQFPDLHSELNLSSLELGDSALYFCASSVDRDRYTSGNTIYFGEGSWLTVV.

DNA for the CDR3: TGTGCCAGCAGCGTAGGAGGAGACCAAGAGACCCAGTACTTC. Protein sequence: CASSVGGDQETQYF. This chain connects TRBV9 to TRBJ2-5; no firm D call. The germline gives CDR1 SGDLS, CDR2 YYNGEE. The ends were cut back, 0 bases at V and 0 bases at J, with 6 bases in the middle. CDR3 length: 14 residues.

The chain recombines TRBV5-6 with TRBJ1-2; D might be TRBD1 (5 bases). The CDR3 is made up of 13 amino acids. Germline CDR1 is SGHDT and CDR2 is YYEEEE. V lost 2 bases and J 4 bases, leaving 9 bases between the germline ends. The CDR3 DNA reads as TGTGCCAGCAGCTTAGGGGAAGGCTATGGCTACACCTTC. Translation gives CASSLGEGYGYTF. The full variable domain, in which reference TRBV5-6 and TRBJ1-2 provide the parts outside the CDR3, is DAGVTQSPTHLIKTRGQQVTLRCSPKSGHDTVSWYQQALGQGPQFIFQYYEEEERQRGNFPDRFSGHQFPNYSSELNVNALLLGDSALYLCASSLGEGYGYTFGSGTRLTVV.

This clone was counted only a few times. The chain links TRBV6-1 to TRBJ2-1; 9 positions match TRBD2. After removal of 3 bases from V and 7 bases from J, the junction contained 7 bases not matched to a gene. CDR1 MNHNS and CDR2 SASEGT come from the germline V gene. The CDR3 covers 15 residues. The CDR3 sequence is CASSEEVAGANEQFF. DNA for the CDR3: TGTGCCAGCAGTGAGGAAGTAGCGGGGGCTAATGAGCAGTTCTTC.

The gene calls are TRBV4-3 and TRBJ1-2; D not certain. There are 14 residues in the CDR3. V was pared by 0 bases and J by 2 bases, with 7 bases between. Germline V lookup: CDR1 LGHNA, CDR2 YSLEER. CDR3 coding DNA: TGCGCCAGCAGCCAAGAAACACAGAACTATGGCTACACCTTC. As protein: CASSQETQNYGYTF.

The chain carries TRBV5-1 and TRBJ1-3; TRBD1 is a possible D gene (6 bases). This CDR3 has 14 residues. The V gene lost 2 bases and the J gene lost 6 bases, with 12 bases spanning the gap. Germline V gene sequence: CDR1 SGHRS, CDR2 YFSETQ. CDR3 nucleotides: TGCGCCAGCAGCTTACAGGGCTCGGAAAACACCATATATTTT. Its protein product is CASSLQGSENTIYF.

DNA of the CDR3: TGTGCCAGCGGAACAGGGGGAAATTGGGCAACTAATGAAAAACTGTTTTTT. It specifies CASGTGGNWATNEKLFF. The chain uses TRBV27 and TRBJ1-4, with 8 bases aligning to TRBD1. J lost 0 bases, V lost 8 bases, and 11 bases had no gene match. Germline lookup yields CDR1 MNHEY and CDR2 SMNVEV (reference sequence). CDR3 length: 17 amino acids. The full variable domain, with the rest looked up from reference TRBV27 and TRBJ1-4, is EAQVTQNPRYLITVTGKKLTVTCSQNMNHEYMSWYRQDPGLGLRQIYYSMNVEVTDKGDVPEGYKVSRKEKRNFPLILESPSPNQTSLYFCASGTGGNWATNEKLFFGSGTQLSVL.

This clone showed up just once. V usage is TRBV5-4 and J usage is TRBJ2-4; tentatively, D is TRBD2 (5 bases). The CDR3 runs 13 residues. Looked up from germline, CDR1 is SGHNT and CDR2 is YYREEE (reference sequence). Trimming cost V 4 bases and J 9 bases, with 14 bases left between them. CDR3 loop: CASSPGRGTIQYF. The CDR3 region has the DNA TGTGCCAGCAGCCCGGGCCGGGGAACCATTCAGTACTTC.